This paragraph reports one T cell receptor (beta chain). No antigen is known for it. Germline-derived CDR1 and CDR2 are WNHNN and SYGVQD (reference sequence). V lost 0 bases, J lost 12 bases, and 5 bases stayed unmatched. The CDR3 consists of 14 residues. Clones were sequenced by immunoSEQ multiplex PCR, and TCRdb holds only the in-frame ones, with some missing. In the table there are about 82,000 clones, approximately 95% of which are singletons. This sample is part of a study of cytomegalovirus exposure and HLA in healthy donors. General study findings and limits: The study flagged approximately 180 TCR beta chains as cytomegalovirus-associated. It was found in a later analysis that first-cohort TCR clusters tended to co-occur in the roughly 120 validation repertoires. Accounts indicate the classifier identified cytomegalovirus status with strong specificity and sensitivity.

The donors were part of the 120-subject validation cohort, which stood apart from the roughly 700-subject first cohort. This TCR was recovered from a woman aged 18-30 years in good health and CMV-seronegative. The rearrangement links TRBV10-1 to TRBJ2-1; the match to TRBD2 covers 10 bases. The sample comprised PBMCs. CDR3 amino acids: CASSESTSGVGQFF. DNA for the CDR3: TGCGCCAGCAGTGAGTCAACTAGCGGGGTCGGGCAGTTCTTC.